The clone carrying this T cell receptor beta chain occurred a few times. As yet, its antigen is unknown. The V gene end was trimmed by 4 bases and the J gene end by 4 bases; junction bases not matched to a gene: 6. Germline V gene sequence: CDR1 SGHNT, CDR2 YYREEE (reference sequence). CDR3 length: 14 amino acids. The entry originates in a study of T cell responses to AZD1222 COVID-19 vaccine. Looking at the study overall: Investigators merged groups given second doses at roughly 4 or roughly 12 weeks. Findings of the study overall: CD4 TCRs associated with vaccination spanned spike, dominating at 160-218 and 743-854. Spike-specific TCR breadth rose after two AZD1222 doses, and depth rose as well.

Profiling relied on immunoSEQ multiplex PCR, and the TCRdb table lists in-frame clones only, not all of them. The sample holds around 130,000 clones, 75% to 90% seen once. Sequenced material: peripheral blood, taken on day 0 of AZD1222 vaccination. The receptor was derived from an adult in good health. The chain recombines TRBV5-4 with TRBJ1-1; the match to TRBD1 covers 8 bases. This CDR3 is CASSQGQGLTEAFF. The CDR3 DNA follows: TGTGCCAGCAGCCAAGGACAGGGCCTCACTGAAGCTTTCTTT. Filled out from reference TRBV5-4 and TRBJ1-1, the complete variable domain reads ETGVTQSPTHLIKTRGQQVTLRCSSQSGHNTVSWYQQALGQGPQFIFQYYREEENGRGNFPPRFSGLQFPNYSSELNVNALELDDSALYLCASSQGQGLTEAFFGQGTRLTVV.